One and the same sample provided the 21 T cell receptor beta chains below, sequenced in a study of CD8+CD57+ T cells in acquired aplastic anemia. Investigators profiled TCR beta VDJ and CDR3 from genomic DNA template. MiXCR was run by TCRdb on the reads, yielding one entry per CDR3 protein. The profile covers approximately 220,000 distinct CDR3 sequences, with 45% to 50% appearing a single time and about 7.8% taken by the ten largest. Before being chosen for sequencing, patients had shown CD8+CD57+ cell expansion by flow cytometry. Sequenced material: sorted CD4+, CD8+, or CD8+CD57+ T cells (not recorded which) from PBMCs. The receptors originated from a human donor with aplastic anemia.

This clonotype showed up many times. The chain links TRBV7-9 to TRBJ2-3; the match to TRBD2 covers 14 bases. After removal of 1 base from V and 4 bases from J, the junction contained 4 bases not matched to a gene. Germline loops: CDR1 SEHNR, CDR2 FQNEAQ (reference sequence). The CDR3 contains 17 residues. CDR3 nucleotide sequence: TGTGCCAGCAGCTTAGTGGCGACTAGCGGGGGGGCAGATACGCAGTATTTT. Translated, it gives CASSLVATSGGADTQYF. Full variable domain (rest looked up from reference TRBV7-9 and TRBJ2-3): DTGVSQNPRHKITKRGQNVTFRCDPISEHNRLYWYRQTLGQGPEFLTYFQNEAQLEKSRLLSDRFSAERPKGSFSTLEIQRTEQGDSAMYLCASSLVATSGGADTQYFGPGTRLTVL.

This clonotype occurred many times. V usage is TRBV29-1 and J usage is TRBJ1-2; weak D call: TRBD1 (6 bases). Trimming cost V 3 bases and J 4 bases, with 15 bases left between them. Looked up from germline, CDR1 is SQVTM and CDR2 is ANQGSEA. The CDR3 has 14 residues. CDR3: CSVEPGAGTYGYTF. The DNA for the CDR3 is TGCAGCGTTGAGCCGGGGGCAGGGACCTATGGCTACACCTTC.

The V call is TRBV19, the J call TRBJ2-3; D gene uncertain. The CDR3 contains 15 residues. V shed 1 base and J shed 4 bases, with 12 bases lying between them. The germline gives CDR1 LNHDA, CDR2 SQIVND (reference sequence). The CDR3 here is CASSIVISGSDTQYF. CDR3 DNA sequence: TGTGCCAGTAGTATAGTTATCTCTGGTTCAGATACGCAGTATTTT. The full variable domain, with the rest looked up from reference TRBV19 and TRBJ2-3, is DGGITQSPKYLFRKEGQNVTLSCEQNLNHDAMYWYRQDPGQGLRLIYYSQIVNDFQKGDIAEGYSVSREKKESFPLTVTSAQKNPTAFYLCASSIVISGSDTQYFGPGTRLTVL.

A note on this clonotype: A much larger clonotype is one base distant, so this may be a read error. CDR3 in amino acids: CASSPTGATYEQHF. The CDR3 bases are TGTGCCAGCAGCCCGACAGGAGCCACCTACGAGCAGCACTTC. The V gene is TRBV3-1, the J gene TRBJ2-7; maybe TRBD1 (6 bases). Germline assignment: CDR1 LGHDT and CDR2 YNNKEL (reference sequence). The CDR3 length is 14 residues.

Regarding this clonotype: A much larger clonotype is one base distant, so this may be a read error. The V gene is TRBV7-3, the J gene TRBJ1-1, with 7 positions matching TRBD1. Unmatched junction bases numbered 4, after V lost 2 bases and J lost 1 base. This CDR3 region has 15 residues. CDR1 and CDR2 (germline): SGHTA, FQGTGA. The CDR3 reads CASSLGYRGNTEAFF. As DNA, the CDR3 is TGTGCCAGCAGCTTAGGTTACAGGGGGAACACTGAAGCTTTCTTT.

This clonotype was picked up many times. The rearrangement joins TRBV10-2 to TRBJ2-7; 9 bases line up with TRBD1. CDR1 is WSHSY and CDR2 is SAAADI in the germline V gene. The CDR3 has 14 residues. Unmatched junction bases numbered 8, after V lost 7 bases and J lost 4 bases. The chain's CDR3 is CASKPGQGMYEQYF. The CDR3, as DNA: TGCGCCAGCAAACCGGGACAGGGAATGTACGAGCAGTACTTC.

This chain joins TRBV2 and TRBJ2-3, with a tentative D call TRBD2 (7 bases). Germline CDR1 SNHLY, CDR2 FYNNEI. V lost 7 bases and J 0 bases, leaving 20 bases between the germline ends. This CDR3 region has 17 residues. For the CDR3, the DNA is TGTGCCAGCACCAAGGTGGGGGGGCGGGGCAGCACAGATACGCAGTATTTT. Encoded protein: CASTKVGGRGSTDTQYF. Supplemented by reference TRBV2 and TRBJ2-3, the full variable domain reads EPEVTQTPSHQVTQMGQEVILRCVPISNHLYFYWYRQILGQKVEFLVSFYNNEISEKSEIFDDQFSVERPDGSNFTLKIRSTKLEDSAMYFCASTKVGGRGSTDTQYFGPGTRLTVL.

The V and J genes are TRBV10-3 and TRBJ1-5, with D possibly being TRBD1 (6 bases). There are 14 residues in the CDR3. Germline-derived CDR1 and CDR2 are ENHRY and SYGVKD. V was pared by 11 bases and J by 0 bases, with 14 bases between. The DNA of the CDR3 is TGTGCCTCACAGGGTGGGGATAGCAATCAGCCCCAGCATTTT. It yields the protein CASQGGDSNQPQHF.

This rearrangement joins TRBV7-2 to TRBJ2-7; D not certain. The CDR3 has 13 residues. Per the germline V gene, CDR1 is SGHTA and CDR2 is FQGNSA. Trimming shortened V by 1 base and J by 3 bases, and 7 bases separated the two germline ends. CDR3 in DNA: TGTGCCAGCAGCTTAGTAGGGATCTACGAGCAGTACTTC. Translation: CASSLVGIYEQYF.

The chain recombines TRBV6-1 with TRBJ1-5; no clear D gene. This CDR3 comprises 16 residues. Trimming left V 1 base short and J 3 bases short, with 13 bases between. Germline CDR1 reads MNHNS; CDR2 reads SASEGT. CDR3 sequence (DNA): TGTGCCAGCAGTGAAGGGCGGCACCTGAACAATCAGCCCCAGCATTTT. Its protein product is CASSEGRHLNNQPQHF.

This clonotype was recorded many times. The rearrangement links TRBV6-1 to TRBJ1-5; perhaps TRBD1 as D (6 bases). Germline CDR1 is MNHNS and CDR2 is SASEGT. The length of the CDR3 is 15 residues. V lost 1 base and J lost 2, with 9 bases in between. The CDR3 region has the DNA TGTGCCAGCAGTGAAGTGCGACAGGGCAATCAGCCCCAGCATTTT. It encodes CASSEVRQGNQPQHF.

The rearrangement joins TRBV12-3 or TRBV12-4 to TRBJ2-5; D may be TRBD1 (7 bases). Trimming shortened V by 2 bases and J by 3 bases, and 19 bases separated the two germline ends. The CDR3 is 17 residues long. CDR3 residues: CASSLLAGGFRKETQYF. CDR3 in DNA: TGTGCCAGCAGTTTATTGGCAGGGGGGTTTAGAAAAGAGACCCAGTACTTC.

Many counts were recorded for this clonotype. The rearrangement links TRBV19 to TRBJ2-7, with D possibly TRBD2 on 5 matching bases. Germline CDR1 reads LNHDA; CDR2 reads SQIVND (reference sequence). The CDR3 loop spans 14 amino acids. Trimming took 8 bases from V and 2 from J, leaving 16 bases between them. The CDR3 DNA reads as TGTGCCAGTCCGGACGGAGGCGCTCCCTACGAGCAGTACTTC. Protein product: CASPDGGAPYEQYF.

This clonotype was detected many times. The V and J genes are TRBV12-3 or TRBV12-4 and TRBJ2-3, with 9 nucleotides matching TRBD2. This CDR3 has 14 residues. V lost 7 bases to trimming and J lost 6 bases; unmatched junction nucleotides: 8. CDR3 nucleotide sequence: TGTGCCAGCACCACCGGGACTAGCAGGGATACGCAGTATTTT. It translates to CASTTGTSRDTQYF.

Ten or more counts support this clonotype. The gene calls are TRBV5-6 and TRBJ2-7, with 10 positions matching TRBD1. The germline gives CDR1 SGHDT, CDR2 YYEEEE. The CDR3 extends over 15 amino acids. V was pared by 3 bases and J by 2 bases, with 5 bases of the junction left unmatched. The CDR3 protein is CASSSRDRGPYEQYF. CDR3 DNA: TGTGCCAGCAGCTCCCGGGACAGGGGACCCTACGAGCAGTACTTC. The variable domain in full, with the rest retrieved from reference TRBV5-6 and TRBJ2-7, is DAGVTQSPTHLIKTRGQQVTLRCSPKSGHDTVSWYQQALGQGPQFIFQYYEEEERQRGNFPDRFSGHQFPNYSSELNVNALLLGDSALYLCASSSRDRGPYEQYFGPGTRLTVT.

This clonotype has at least ten counts. The rearrangement joins TRBV30 to TRBJ2-7; maybe TRBD1 (5 bases). In germline, CDR1 is GTSNPN, CDR2 SVGIG (reference sequence). The V gene lost 1 base and the J gene lost 3 bases, with 13 bases spanning the gap. The CDR3 length is 14 residues. The CDR3 protein is CAWSADTTYYEQYF. The CDR3 bases are TGTGCCTGGAGTGCGGACACGACATACTACGAGCAGTACTTC.

The chain employs TRBV20-1 and TRBJ2-3; 7 positions match TRBD2. Trimming removed 8 bases from V and 0 bases from J; junction bases left unmatched: 8. The V gene's germline CDR1 is DFQATT and CDR2 SNEGSKA (reference sequence). CDR3 length: 14 residues. CDR3: CSPQRGPSTDTQYF. CDR3 bases: TGCAGTCCTCAGCGGGGACCTAGCACAGATACGCAGTATTTT.

This sequence joins TRBV29-1 and TRBJ1-5; the match to TRBD1 covers 9 bases. The CDR3 runs to 15 residues. Unmatched junction bases numbered 7, after V lost 4 bases and J lost 3 bases. Germline assignment: CDR1 SQVTM and CDR2 ANQGSEA. The chain's CDR3 is CSVATGGGTNQPQHF. The CDR3 nucleotides read TGCAGCGTTGCGACAGGGGGTGGGACCAATCAGCCCCAGCATTTT.

This clonotype was counted at least ten times. This chain uses TRBV27 with TRBJ1-5; possibly TRBD1 for D (6 bases). Germline assignment: CDR1 MNHEY and CDR2 SMNVEV (reference sequence). Trimming removed 2 bases at V and 1 base at J, with 9 bases between. This CDR3 contains 15 residues. In DNA form, the CDR3 reads TGTGCCAGCAGTTTAACCGGGACAAGCAATCAGCCCCAGCATTTT. Translated: CASSLTGTSNQPQHF.

The chain is built from TRBV19 and TRBJ1-6; no firm D call. The CDR3 totals 16 residues. The V gene lost 6 bases and the J gene lost 7 bases, with 19 bases spanning the gap. Germline V gene data show CDR1 as LNHDA and CDR2 as SQIVND (reference sequence). CDR3 region: CASRENGRSNNSPLHF. The CDR3 region has the DNA TGTGCCAGTAGGGAAAACGGACGGTCTAACAATTCACCCCTCCACTTT. Using reference TRBV19 and TRBJ1-6 for the parts outside the CDR3, the full variable domain is DGGITQSPKYLFRKEGQNVTLSCEQNLNHDAMYWYRQDPGQGLRLIYYSQIVNDFQKGDIAEGYSVSREKKESFPLTVTSAQKNPTAFYLCASRENGRSNNSPLHFGNGTRLTVT.

The rearrangement links TRBV7-2 to TRBJ1-2, with 9 bases matching TRBD1. With V trimmed by 4 bases and J by 4 bases, 13 bases remained unmatched. This CDR3 has 17 amino acids. Germline CDR1 and CDR2: SGHTA and FQGNSA. CDR3 nucleotide sequence: TGTGCCAGCAGCTCCGGGAATCCGGGACAGGGATCCTATGGCTACACCTTC. Translation: CASSSGNPGQGSYGYTF.